Below are 3 T cell receptor beta chains sequenced from a single sample in a study of blood T cell repertoires in COVID-19. Sequencing used immunoSEQ multiplex PCR; TCRdb keeps in-frame clones, though not all of them. Of roughly 300,000 clones listed, about 88% were seen once; the top ten hold 0.9% to 1.2%. Sequencing was performed on PBMCs or T cells enriched from blood (not recorded which). The receptors come from a woman in her 30s who had recovered from COVID-19.

This chain links TRBV5-1 with TRBJ1-5; tentative D call: TRBD1 (6 bases). The CDR3 has 14 residues. The ends were cut back, 0 bases at V and 8 bases at J, with 12 bases in the middle. CDR1 is SGHRS, CDR2 YFSETQ, per germline. CDR3 coding DNA: TGCGCCAGCAGCTTGGCCGGCAGGGGTGAGCCCCAGCATTTT. This codes for CASSLAGRGEPQHF.

The CDR3 sequence: CASSYSGGNTGELFF. The CDR3 DNA is TGTGCCAGCAGTTACTCGGGGGGGAACACCGGGGAGCTGTTTTTT. The chain is built from TRBV6-2 or TRBV6-3 and TRBJ2-2; D perhaps matches TRBD2 (6 bases). CDR3 length: 15 amino acids. V was pared by 0 bases and J by 1 base, with 6 bases between. The germline V gene has CDR1 MNHEY and CDR2 SVGEGT.

The rearrangement uses TRBV27 and TRBJ2-3; D not certain. Trimming left V 2 bases short and J 2 bases short, with 8 bases between. The V gene's germline CDR1 is MNHEY and CDR2 SMNVEV (reference sequence). This CDR3 is 14 amino acids long. Here the CDR3 reads CASSLLGNTDTQYF. CDR3 DNA: TGTGCCAGCAGTTTACTGGGCAACACAGATACGCAGTATTTT.